This TCR beta chain was recovered during a study of cytomegalovirus exposure and HLA in healthy donors. Study-level background: About 85 million unique TCRs from HLA-typed donors were held in an early release of data.

In the case of this clone: Its antigen is unidentified.

Study-wide results and limits: Segments of the TCR beta V type were, in most cases, productive about 90% or about 30% of the time in an earlier analysis. Most TCR sequences were uncommon, yet certain public TCRs appeared in many donors. In a later analysis, compared with equally common non-associated chains, HLA-associated beta chains were more expanded.

Germline V gene lookup returns CDR1 SGHTA and CDR2 FQGNSA. With 1 base removed from V and 2 bases from J, the gap between germline ends came to 9 bases. The CDR3 is 15 residues long. Primers included in the PCR were 60 Vbeta and 13 Jbeta primers. Repertoires were generated with immunoSEQ multiplex PCR, while TCRdb's copy carries only in-frame clones and drops some. The repertoire consists of about 150,000 clones, with about 85% occurring once and the leading ten covering less than 2.5%. The sequence was obtained from a woman younger than 30 in good health and CMV-seronegative. The V and J genes are TRBV7-2 and TRBJ1-3, with a tentative D call TRBD1 (6 bases). The source material was PBMCs. CDR3 amino acids: CASSLGAGAGNTIYF. The CDR3 bases are TGTGCCAGCAGCTTAGGGGCAGGGGCTGGAAACACCATATATTTT.